The 2 T cell receptor beta chains reported below all come from one sample, sequenced in a study of CD8 T cells in Susac syndrome. When the RNA was reverse transcribed, random hexamers were used with an input of about 0.5 to 1 ug. TCRdb analysed the immunoSEQ multiplex PCR reads with MiXCR anew, one entry per CDR3 protein. There are more than 95,000 distinct CDR3 sequences in the sample; 85% to 95% occur only once, and over 0.3% lies in the top ten. The source material was CD8+ T cells from PBMCs. The origin of the receptors is a human donor with multiple sclerosis.

V and J are TRBV9 and TRBJ2-3, with 9 positions matching TRBD2. The V and J ends lost 0 bases and 4 bases, in that order; junction bases with no gene match: 3. The length of the CDR3 is 15 residues. Germline CDR1 SGDLS, CDR2 YYNGEE. CDR3 sequence (DNA): TGTGCCAGCAGCGTAGGCGGGGGGGCGTCAGATACGCAGTATTTT. It codes for CASSVGGGASDTQYF.

This chain joins TRBV27 and TRBJ2-5, with 7 bases fitting TRBD2. CDR1 MNHEY and CDR2 SMNVEV come from the germline V gene (reference sequence). This CDR3 contains 13 residues. The junction had 4 bases not matched to a gene; V was cut back by 5 bases and J by 4 bases. The CDR3 sequence is CASSTGLVETQYF. DNA of the CDR3: TGTGCCAGCAGTACAGGACTAGTAGAGACCCAGTACTTC.